This T cell receptor (beta chain) was sequenced in a study of blood T cell repertoires in COVID-19. On the study more broadly: Samples of COVID-19 (acute and convalescent) were obtained from the United States, Italy and Spain. PBMCs, B-cell-depleted T cells, or T cells were the source of the cDNA or gDNA that made up the material.

Original processing notes: From reference gene primer amplification, estimates of nucleated cell counts were derived. TCRdb's copy holds only in-frame clones and misses some; the assay was immunoSEQ multiplex PCR. The V and J calls and the clone size are those of that table, but D and trimming were determined from the DNA. The sample shows fewer than 250,000 clones, approximately 91% of them seen only once. The CDR3 totals 11 residues. V lost 3 bases and J lost 6, with 8 bases in between. Germline V lookup: CDR1 SQVTM, CDR2 ANQGSEA. The sequenced sample consisted of peripheral blood. The chain uses TRBV29-1 and TRBJ1-2; tentatively, D is TRBD1 (5 bases). This TCR was sampled from a woman aged 60-70 years with acute or convalescent COVID-19. CDR3 sequence reads: CSVEATDGYTF. The CDR3 region has the DNA TGCAGCGTTGAGGCGACAGATGGCTACACCTTC.